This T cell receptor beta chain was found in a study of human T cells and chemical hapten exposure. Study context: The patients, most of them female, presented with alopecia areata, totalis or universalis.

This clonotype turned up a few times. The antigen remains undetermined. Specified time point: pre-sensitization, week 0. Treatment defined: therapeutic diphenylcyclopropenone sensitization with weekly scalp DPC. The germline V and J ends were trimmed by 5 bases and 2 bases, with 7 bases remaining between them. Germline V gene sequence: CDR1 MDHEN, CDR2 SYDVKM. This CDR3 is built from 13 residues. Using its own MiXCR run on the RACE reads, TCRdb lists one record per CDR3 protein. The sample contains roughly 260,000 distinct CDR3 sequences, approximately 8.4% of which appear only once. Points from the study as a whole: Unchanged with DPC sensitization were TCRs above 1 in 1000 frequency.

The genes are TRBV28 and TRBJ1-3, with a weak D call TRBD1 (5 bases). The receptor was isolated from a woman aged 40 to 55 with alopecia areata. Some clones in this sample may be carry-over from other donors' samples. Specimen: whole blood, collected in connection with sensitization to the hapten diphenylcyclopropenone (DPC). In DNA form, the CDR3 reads TGTGCCAGCAGTGTCAGGGCTGGAAACACCATATATTTT. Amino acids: CASSVRAGNTIYF.